Below, one T cell receptor beta chain is given with its context. TCRdb keeps only in-frame clones here, not all; method: immunoSEQ multiplex PCR. The sample has around 120,000 clones, 87% seen once. This sample stems from a study of blood T cell repertoires in COVID-19. The CDR3 is made up of 14 amino acids. CDR1 and CDR2 (germline): LNHDA, SQIVND (reference sequence). The V end was cut by 10 bases, the J end by 0 bases, with 13 bases between. The sample was peripheral blood. The chain uses TRBV19 and TRBJ1-3; D is possibly TRBD1 (5 bases). The TCR sequence derives from a woman aged 70-85 years with acute or convalescent COVID-19. The chain's CDR3 is CATTQGSSGNTIYF. In DNA, the CDR3 is TGTGCCACCACGCAGGGATCCTCTGGAAACACCATATATTTT.